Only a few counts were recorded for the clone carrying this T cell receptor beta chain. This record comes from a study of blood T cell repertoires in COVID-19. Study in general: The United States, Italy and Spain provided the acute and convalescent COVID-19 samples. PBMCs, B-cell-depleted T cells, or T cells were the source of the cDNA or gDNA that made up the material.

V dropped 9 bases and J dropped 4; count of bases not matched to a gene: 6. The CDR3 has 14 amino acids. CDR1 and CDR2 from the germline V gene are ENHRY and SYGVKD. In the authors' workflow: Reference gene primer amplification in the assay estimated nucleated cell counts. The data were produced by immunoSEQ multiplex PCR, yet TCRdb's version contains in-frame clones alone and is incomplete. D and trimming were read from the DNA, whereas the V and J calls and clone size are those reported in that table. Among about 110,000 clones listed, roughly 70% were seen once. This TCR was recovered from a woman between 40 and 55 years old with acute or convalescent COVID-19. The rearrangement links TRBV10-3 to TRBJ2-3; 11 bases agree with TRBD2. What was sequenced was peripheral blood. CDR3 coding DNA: TGTGCCATTCGGTCTAGCGGGGGGTCAGATACGCAGTATTTT. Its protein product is CAIRSSGGSDTQYF.